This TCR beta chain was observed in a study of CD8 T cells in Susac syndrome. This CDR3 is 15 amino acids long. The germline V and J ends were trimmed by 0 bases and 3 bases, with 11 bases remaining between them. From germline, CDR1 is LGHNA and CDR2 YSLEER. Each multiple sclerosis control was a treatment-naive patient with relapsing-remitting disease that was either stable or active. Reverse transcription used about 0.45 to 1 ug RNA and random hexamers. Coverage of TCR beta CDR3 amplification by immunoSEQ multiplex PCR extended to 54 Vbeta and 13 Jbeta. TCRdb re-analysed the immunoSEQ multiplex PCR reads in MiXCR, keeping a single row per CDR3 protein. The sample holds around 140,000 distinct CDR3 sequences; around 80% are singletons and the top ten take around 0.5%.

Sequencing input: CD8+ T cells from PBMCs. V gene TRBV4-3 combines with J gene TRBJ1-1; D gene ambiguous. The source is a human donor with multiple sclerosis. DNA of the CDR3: TGCGCCAGCAGCCAAGAGGAGGGAGGGTACACTGAAGCTTTCTTT. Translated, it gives CASSQEEGGYTEAFF.